This T cell receptor (beta chain) was captured in a study of blood T cell repertoires in COVID-19. Overall study context: Whether acute or convalescent, the COVID-19 samples came from the United States, Italy and Spain. Sample material is recorded as cDNA or gDNA derived from T cells, B-cell-depleted T cells, or PBMCs.

Authors' methods: Estimates of nucleated cell counts were drawn from the amplification of reference gene primers. Assay used: immunoSEQ multiplex PCR; TCRdb lists only in-frame clones, some missing. V, J and clone size derive from that table, while D and trimming were established from the DNA sequence. The sample records about 70,000 clones, around 78% being singletons. There are 14 residues in the CDR3. With 5 bases removed from V and 7 bases from J, the gap between germline ends came to 17 bases. Germline values: CDR1 SGHVS, CDR2 FQNEAQ. The receptor comes from a human donor in a cohort sampled during active COVID-19. Sequences were obtained from peripheral blood. The chain links TRBV7-8 to TRBJ1-1, with D maybe TRBD1 (6 bases). CDR3 DNA: TGTGCCAGCAGCCGTAACAGGGATGAGGGTGAAGCTTTCTTT. Amino acids: CASSRNRDEGEAFF.